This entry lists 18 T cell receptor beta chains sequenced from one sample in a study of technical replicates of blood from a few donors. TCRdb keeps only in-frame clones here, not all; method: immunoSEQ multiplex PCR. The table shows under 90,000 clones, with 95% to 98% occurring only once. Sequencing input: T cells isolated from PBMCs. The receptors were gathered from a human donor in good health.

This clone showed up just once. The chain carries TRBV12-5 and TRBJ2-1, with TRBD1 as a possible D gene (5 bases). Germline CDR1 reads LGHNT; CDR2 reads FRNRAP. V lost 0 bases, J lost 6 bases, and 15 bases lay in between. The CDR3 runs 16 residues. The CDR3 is CASGLVLAGISNEQFF. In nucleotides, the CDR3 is TGTGCTAGTGGTTTGGTACTTGCAGGGATTAGCAATGAGCAGTTCTTC. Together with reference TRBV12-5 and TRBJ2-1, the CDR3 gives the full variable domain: DARVTQTPRHKVTEMGQEVTMRCQPILGHNTVFWYRQTMMQGLELLAYFRNRAPLDDSGMPKDRFSAEMPDATLATLKIQPSEPRDSAVYFCASGLVLAGISNEQFFGPGTRLTVL.

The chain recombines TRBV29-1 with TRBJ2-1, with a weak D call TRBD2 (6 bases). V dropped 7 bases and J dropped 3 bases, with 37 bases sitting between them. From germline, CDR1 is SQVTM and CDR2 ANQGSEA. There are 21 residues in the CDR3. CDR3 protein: CSAAGSGPIPITPLRYNEQFF. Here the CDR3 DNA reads TGCAGCGCCGCCGGGAGCGGGCCTATCCCAATTACACCCCTTCGCTACAATGAGCAGTTCTTC.

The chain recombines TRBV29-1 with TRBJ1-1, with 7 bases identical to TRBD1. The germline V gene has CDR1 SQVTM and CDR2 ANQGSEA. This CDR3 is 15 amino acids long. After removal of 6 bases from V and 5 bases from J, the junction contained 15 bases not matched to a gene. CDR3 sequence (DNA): TGCAGCGTGGATCAGGGGGGCACCCCGGGGACTGAAGCTTTCTTT. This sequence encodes CSVDQGGTPGTEAFF.

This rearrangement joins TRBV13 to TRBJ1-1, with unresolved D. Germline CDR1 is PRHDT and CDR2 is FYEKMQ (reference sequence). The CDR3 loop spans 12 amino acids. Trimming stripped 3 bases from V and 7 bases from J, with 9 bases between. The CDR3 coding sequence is TGTGCCAGCAGCTTGTGGGGAGGTGAAGCTTTCTTT. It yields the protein CASSLWGGEAFF. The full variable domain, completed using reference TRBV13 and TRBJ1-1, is AAGVIQSPRHLIKEKRETATLKCYPIPRHDTVYWYQQGPGQDPQFLISFYEKMQSDKGSIPDRFSAQQFSDYHSELNMSSLELGDSALYFCASSLWGGEAFFGQGTRLTVV.

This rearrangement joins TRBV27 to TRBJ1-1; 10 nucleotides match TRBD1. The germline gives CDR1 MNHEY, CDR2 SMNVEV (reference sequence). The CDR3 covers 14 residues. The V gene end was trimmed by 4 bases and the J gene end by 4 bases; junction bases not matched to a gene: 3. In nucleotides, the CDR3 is TGTGCCAGCAGTTCGGGACAGGGGATCACTGAAGCTTTCTTT. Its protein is CASSSGQGITEAFF.

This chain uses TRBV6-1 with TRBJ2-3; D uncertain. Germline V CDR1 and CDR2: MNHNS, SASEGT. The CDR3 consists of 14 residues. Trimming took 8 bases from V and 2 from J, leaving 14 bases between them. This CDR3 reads CASLRTVNTDTQYF. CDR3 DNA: TGTGCCAGCTTACGAACAGTTAACACAGATACGCAGTATTTT.

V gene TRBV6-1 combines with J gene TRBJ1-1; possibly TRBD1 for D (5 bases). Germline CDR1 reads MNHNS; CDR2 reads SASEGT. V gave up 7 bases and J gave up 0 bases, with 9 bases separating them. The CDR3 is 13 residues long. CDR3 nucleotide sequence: TGTGCCAGCATTCAGACAGTGAACACTGAAGCTTTCTTT. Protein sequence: CASIQTVNTEAFF.

As DNA, the CDR3 is TGTGCCAGCAGCTTAACAACAGGGTTGACTGAAGCTTTCTTT. This encodes CASSLTTGLTEAFF. The J gene is TRBJ1-1, the V gene TRBV7-9, with a possible D match to TRBD1 (6 bases). The CDR3 extends over 14 amino acids. CDR1 and CDR2 from the germline V gene are SEHNR and FQNEAQ (reference sequence). Trimming removed 2 bases from V and 5 bases from J, with 12 bases in between.

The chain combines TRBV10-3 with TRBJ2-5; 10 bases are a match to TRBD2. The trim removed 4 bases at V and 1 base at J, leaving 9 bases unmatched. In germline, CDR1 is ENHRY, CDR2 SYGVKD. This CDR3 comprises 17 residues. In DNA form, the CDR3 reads TGTGCCATCAGTGTCTCCCTAGCGGGGGCGCTCCAAGAGACCCAGTACTTC. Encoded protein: CAISVSLAGALQETQYF.

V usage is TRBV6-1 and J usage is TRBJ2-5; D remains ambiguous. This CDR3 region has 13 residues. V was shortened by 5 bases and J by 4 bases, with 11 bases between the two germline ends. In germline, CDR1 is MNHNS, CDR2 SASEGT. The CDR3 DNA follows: TGTGCCAGCAGTTCCGGGTTGGGAGAGACCCAGTACTTC. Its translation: CASSSGLGETQYF.

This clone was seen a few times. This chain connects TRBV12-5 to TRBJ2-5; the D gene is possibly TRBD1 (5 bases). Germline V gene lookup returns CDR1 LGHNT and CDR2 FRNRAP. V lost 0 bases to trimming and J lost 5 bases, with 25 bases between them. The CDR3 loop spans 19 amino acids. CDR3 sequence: CASGLVLFGQGRMVETQYF. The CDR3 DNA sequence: TGTGCTAGTGGTTTGGTACTTTTCGGTCAGGGTCGGATGGTGGAGACCCAGTACTTC.

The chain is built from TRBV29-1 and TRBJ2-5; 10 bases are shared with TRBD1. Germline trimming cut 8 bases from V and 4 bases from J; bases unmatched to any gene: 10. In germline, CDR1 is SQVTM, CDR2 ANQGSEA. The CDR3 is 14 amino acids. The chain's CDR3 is CSSERTGGPETQYF. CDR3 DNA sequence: TGCAGCTCAGAGCGGACAGGGGGTCCAGAGACCCAGTACTTC.

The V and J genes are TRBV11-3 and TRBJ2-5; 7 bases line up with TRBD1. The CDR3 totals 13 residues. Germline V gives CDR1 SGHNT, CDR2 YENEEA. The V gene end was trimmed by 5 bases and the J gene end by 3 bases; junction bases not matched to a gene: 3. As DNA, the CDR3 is TGTGCCAGCAGCCCAGGGACAGAAGAGACCCAGTACTTC. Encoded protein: CASSPGTEETQYF.

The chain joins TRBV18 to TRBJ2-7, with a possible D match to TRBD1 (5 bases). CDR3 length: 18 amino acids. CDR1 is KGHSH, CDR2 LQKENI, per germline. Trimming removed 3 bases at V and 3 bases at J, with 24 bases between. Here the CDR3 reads CASSPDRSYRSDHYEQYF. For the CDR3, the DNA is TGTGCCAGCTCACCGGATCGTTCTTACAGGTCCGACCACTACGAGCAGTACTTC. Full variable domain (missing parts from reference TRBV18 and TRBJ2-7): NAGVMQNPRHLVRRRGQEARLRCSPMKGHSHVYWYRQLPEEGLKFMVYLQKENIIDESGMPKERFSAEFPKEGPSILRIQQVVRGDSAAYFCASSPDRSYRSDHYEQYFGPGTRLTVT.

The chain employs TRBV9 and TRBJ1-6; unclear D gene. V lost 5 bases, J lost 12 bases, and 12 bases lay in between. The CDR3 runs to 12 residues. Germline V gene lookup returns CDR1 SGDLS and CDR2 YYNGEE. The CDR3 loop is CASSSQAEPLHF. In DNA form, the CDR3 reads TGTGCCAGCAGTTCCCAAGCGGAACCCCTCCACTTT.

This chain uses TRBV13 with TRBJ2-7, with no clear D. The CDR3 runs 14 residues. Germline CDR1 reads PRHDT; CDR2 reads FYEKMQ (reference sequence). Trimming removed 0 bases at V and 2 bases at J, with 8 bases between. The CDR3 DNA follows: TGTGCCAGCAGCTTAGGTCTGGGCCCCTACGAGCAGTACTTC. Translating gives CASSLGLGPYEQYF. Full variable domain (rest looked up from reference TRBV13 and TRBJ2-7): AAGVIQSPRHLIKEKRETATLKCYPIPRHDTVYWYQQGPGQDPQFLISFYEKMQSDKGSIPDRFSAQQFSDYHSELNMSSLELGDSALYFCASSLGLGPYEQYFGPGTRLTVT.

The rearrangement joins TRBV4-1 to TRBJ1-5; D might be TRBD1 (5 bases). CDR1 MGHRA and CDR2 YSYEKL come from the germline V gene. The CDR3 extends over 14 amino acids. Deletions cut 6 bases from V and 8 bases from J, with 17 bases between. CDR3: CASSQQVSWEPQHF. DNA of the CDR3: TGCGCCAGCAGTCAACAGGTATCATGGGAGCCCCAGCATTTT.

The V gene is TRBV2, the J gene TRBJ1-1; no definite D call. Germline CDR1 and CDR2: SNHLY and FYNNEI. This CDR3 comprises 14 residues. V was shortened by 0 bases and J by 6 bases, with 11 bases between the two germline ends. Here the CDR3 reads CASSEAEGSPEAFF. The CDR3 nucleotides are TGTGCCAGCAGTGAAGCAGAAGGGAGCCCTGAAGCTTTCTTT.